These 27 T cell receptor beta chains originate from one sample sequenced in a study of T cell responses to AZD1222 COVID-19 vaccine. This table comes from immunoSEQ multiplex PCR, and its TCRdb copy is limited to in-frame clones, with some not included. The repertoire consists of 90,000 or so clones, with over 70% occurring once and the leading ten covering approximately 15%. The sequencing used peripheral blood, collected on day 0 of AZD1222 vaccination. These receptors all stem from an adult in good health.

DNA of the CDR3: TGTGCCAGCAGTCGGACCGCGCAACTCCTCGAAGCTTTCTTT. Its protein is CASSRTAQLLEAFF. The chain joins TRBV6-5 to TRBJ1-1; D unclear. Germline loops: CDR1 MNHEY, CDR2 SVGAGI. This CDR3 comprises 14 residues. Trimming removed 5 bases from V and 8 bases from J, with 18 bases in between.

This clone was seen just once. This chain joins TRBV7-8 and TRBJ1-5; TRBD1 agrees at 7 bases. After removal of 5 bases from V and 2 bases from J, the junction contained 9 bases not matched to a gene. The CDR3 has 16 residues. Germline loops: CDR1 SGHVS, CDR2 FQNEAQ. CDR3 sequence (DNA): TGTGCCAGCAGCCCGCAAGGGACAGCCCGCAATCAGCCCCAGCATTTT. Translation gives CASSPQGTARNQPQHF. Based on the CDR3 plus reference TRBV7-8 and TRBJ1-5, the full variable domain is GAGVSQSPRYKVAKRGQDVALRCDPISGHVSLFWYQQALGQGPEFLTYFQNEAQLDKSGLPSDRFFAERPEGSVSTLKIQRTQQEDSAVYLCASSPQGTARNQPQHFGDGTRLSIL.

V usage is TRBV25-1 and J usage is TRBJ2-7; 9 bases match TRBD2. After removal of 3 bases from V and 2 bases from J, the junction contained 2 bases not matched to a gene. Per germline, CDR1 MGHDK and CDR2 SYGVNS. The CDR3 is 14 amino acids. Here the CDR3 reads CASSDLAGPYEQYF. In DNA, the CDR3 is TGTGCCAGCAGTGACCTAGCGGGACCCTACGAGCAGTACTTC.

The V gene is TRBV28, the J gene TRBJ2-1; a possible D gene is TRBD2 (5 bases). Germline V gene sequence: CDR1 MDHEN, CDR2 SYDVKM. There are 15 residues in the CDR3. The V and J ends lost 5 bases and 4 bases respectively, with 15 bases between them. DNA of the CDR3: TGTGCCAGCAGTATAGCCGGGAACTCGTACAATGAGCAGTTCTTC. This translates into CASSIAGNSYNEQFF.

The rearrangement links TRBV5-6 to TRBJ2-3; a weak D match, TRBD1 (5 bases). The ends were cut back, 2 bases at V and 3 bases at J, with 10 bases in the middle. The CDR3 has 14 amino acids. Germline CDR1 reads SGHDT; CDR2 reads YYEEEE. Here the CDR3 DNA reads TGTGCCAGCAGCTTTTGGGGCAGGACAGATACGCAGTATTTT. This sequence encodes CASSFWGRTDTQYF. Together with reference TRBV5-6 and TRBJ2-3, the CDR3 gives the full variable domain: DAGVTQSPTHLIKTRGQQVTLRCSPKSGHDTVSWYQQALGQGPQFIFQYYEEEERQRGNFPDRFSGHQFPNYSSELNVNALLLGDSALYLCASSFWGRTDTQYFGPGTRLTVL.

The chain links TRBV20-1 to TRBJ1-6; no firm D call. CDR1 and CDR2 from the germline V gene are DFQATT and SNEGSKA (reference sequence). The CDR3 is 8 amino acids. With 6 bases removed from V and 13 bases from J, the gap between germline ends came to 4 bases. CDR3 sequence: CSAPPLHF. CDR3 DNA sequence: TGCAGTGCCCCCCCCCTCCACTTT.

The DNA for the CDR3 is TGTGCCAGCAGTTTACCCGGGACTTCCTACGAGCAGTACTTC. This encodes CASSLPGTSYEQYF. V usage is TRBV5-6 and J usage is TRBJ2-7, with D perhaps TRBD2 (6 bases). The CDR3 runs 14 residues. Germline V gene sequence: CDR1 SGHDT, CDR2 YYEEEE. Trimming pared 5 bases from V and 1 base from J, leaving 13 bases between.

The chain joins TRBV27 to TRBJ1-6, with a weak D call TRBD1 (6 bases). The CDR3 spans 15 residues. Trimming pared 4 bases from V and 7 bases from J, leaving 14 bases between. Germline V gene data show CDR1 as MNHEY and CDR2 as SMNVEV (reference sequence). The CDR3 loop is CASSSRQVANSPLHF. The CDR3 nucleotides read TGTGCCAGCAGTTCCCGACAGGTGGCGAATTCACCCCTCCACTTT.

The chain carries TRBV20-1 and TRBJ2-2; perhaps TRBD2 as D (6 bases). CDR3 length: 15 residues. CDR1 is DFQATT and CDR2 is SNEGSKA in the germline V gene (reference sequence). Trimming removed 3 bases from V and 4 bases from J, with 15 bases in between. DNA of the CDR3: TGCAGTGCTAGTTTTGGGGGGTCGAGCACCGGGGAGCTGTTTTTT. This codes for CSASFGGSSTGELFF.

The V gene is TRBV27, the J gene TRBJ2-1, with 9 bases lining up with TRBD2. CDR1 and CDR2 (germline): MNHEY, SMNVEV (reference sequence). This CDR3 spans 15 amino acids. V shed 2 bases, J shed 3 bases, and the junction held 2 bases outside the gene matches. CDR3 region: CASSLGSGGYNEQFF. In nucleotides, the CDR3 is TGTGCCAGCAGTTTAGGTAGCGGGGGCTACAATGAGCAGTTCTTC.

This chain connects TRBV7-3 to TRBJ1-2, with no clear D. With 1 base removed from V and 2 bases from J, the gap between germline ends came to 14 bases. The V gene's germline CDR1 is SGHTA and CDR2 FQGTGA. This CDR3 comprises 16 residues. CDR3 bases: TGTGCCAGCAGCTTAAACGGGCCAGGCATAAACTATGGCTACACCTTC. This encodes CASSLNGPGINYGYTF.

DNA of the CDR3: TGTGCCACCAGCAGAGAATCGGATGGGCAGTTCTTC. Its protein product is CATSRESDGQFF. The gene calls are TRBV15 and TRBJ2-1; D is uncertain. The CDR3 extends over 12 amino acids. Trimming shortened V by 0 bases and J by 12 bases, and 9 bases separated the two germline ends. CDR1 is LNHNV, CDR2 YYDKDF, per germline (reference sequence).

The chain combines TRBV18 with TRBJ1-3, with TRBD1 as a possible D gene (5 bases). In germline, CDR1 is KGHSH, CDR2 LQKENI. Deletions cut 0 bases from V and 4 bases from J, with 10 bases between. CDR3 size: 15 residues. DNA of the CDR3: TGTGCCAGCTCACCACCGGCAGGGTTCGGAAACACCATATATTTT. Translating it yields CASSPPAGFGNTIYF. The full variable domain, rest sourced from reference TRBV18 and TRBJ1-3, is NAGVMQNPRHLVRRRGQEARLRCSPMKGHSHVYWYRQLPEEGLKFMVYLQKENIIDESGMPKERFSAEFPKEGPSILRIQQVVRGDSAAYFCASSPPAGFGNTIYFGEGSWLTVV.

In regard to this clone: A junction end diverges from the germline sequence, so it may reflect a read error. The V gene is TRBV7-7, the J gene TRBJ2-1; D is perhaps TRBD1 (6 bases). Per the germline V gene, CDR1 is SSHAT and CDR2 is FNYEAQ (reference sequence). This CDR3 has 15 residues. CDR3 DNA: TGTGCTAGCAGCTTAGTTCCCCGGGACACCAATGAGCAGTTCTTC. Its translation: CASSLVPRDTNEQFF.

This clone has just a few counts. This chain joins TRBV6-5 and TRBJ1-4; D remains unclear. V gave up 7 bases and J gave up 7 bases, with 19 bases separating them. From germline, CDR1 is MNHEY and CDR2 SVGAGI. This CDR3 spans 15 amino acids. CDR3 coding DNA: TGTGCCAGCAAGATGGAGGATAGGACCGGTGAAAAACTGTTTTTT. Translation gives CASKMEDRTGEKLFF.

The V gene is TRBV7-9, the J gene TRBJ1-1; TRBD1 matches at 9 bases. Looked up from germline, CDR1 is SEHNR and CDR2 is FQNEAQ (reference sequence). V trimming: 5 bases; J trimming: 4 bases; junction bases outside the gene matches: 5. The CDR3 extends over 14 amino acids. The CDR3 reads CASSKGQGGTEAFF. The CDR3 nucleotides read TGTGCCAGCAGCAAGGGACAGGGAGGCACTGAAGCTTTCTTT.

A few counts support this clone. The chain uses TRBV7-8 and TRBJ2-7; D unclear. Germline loops: CDR1 SGHVS, CDR2 FQNEAQ. Trimming took off 5 bases at V and 0 bases at J, with 2 bases between the two ends. This CDR3 contains 11 residues. This CDR3 is CASSLSYEQYF. The CDR3 nucleotides are TGTGCCAGCAGCCTCTCCTACGAGCAGTACTTC.

V and J are TRBV5-1 and TRBJ1-2, with 7 bases identical to TRBD1. Germline V gene data show CDR1 as SGHRS and CDR2 as YFSETQ. This CDR3 is 14 amino acids long. Trimming removed 0 bases from V and 6 bases from J; junction bases left unmatched: 5. As DNA, the CDR3 is TGCGCCAGCAGCTTGGACAGGGGAGGCGATGGCTACACCTTC. Its protein product is CASSLDRGGDGYTF.

The chain has TRBV29-1 and TRBJ1-2; 10 bases are a match to TRBD1. After removal of 3 bases from V and 4 bases from J, the junction contained 5 bases not matched to a gene. The CDR3 extends over 14 amino acids. The germline V gene has CDR1 SQVTM and CDR2 ANQGSEA. The chain's CDR3 is CSVDGQGGSYGYTF. In DNA form, the CDR3 reads TGCAGCGTTGACGGACAGGGGGGTAGCTATGGCTACACCTTC.

The chain uses TRBV12-3 or TRBV12-4 and TRBJ1-5, with D perhaps TRBD1 (5 bases). This CDR3 contains 13 residues. The germline V and J ends were trimmed by 6 bases and 5 bases, with 11 bases remaining between them. The CDR3 coding sequence is TGTGCCAGCAGCCTCACCAGGGATCAGCCCCAGCATTTT. It codes for CASSLTRDQPQHF.

The gene calls are TRBV2 and TRBJ1-2; D possibly corresponds to TRBD1 (6 bases). Trimming cost V 4 bases and J 4 bases, with 16 bases left between them. Germline assignment: CDR1 SNHLY and CDR2 FYNNEI. The CDR3 is made up of 15 amino acids. The CDR3 reads CASSGDIPAGYGYTF. Written as DNA, the CDR3 is TGTGCCAGCAGTGGGGACATCCCGGCGGGCTATGGCTACACCTTC.

The CDR3 nucleotides are TGCAGTGCTGGGAACACCGGGGAGCTGTTTTTT. This codes for CSAGNTGELFF. This sequence joins TRBV20-1 and TRBJ2-2; D is undetermined. This CDR3 is built from 11 residues. V lost 5 bases, J lost 1 base, and 2 bases lay in between. Looked up from germline, CDR1 is DFQATT and CDR2 is SNEGSKA (reference sequence).

The chain couples TRBV23-1 to TRBJ1-1; D is possibly TRBD1 (5 bases). TRBV23-1 is identified as an open reading frame with a role that is uncertain. The CDR3 is 14 residues long. V was clipped by 9 bases and J by 1 base, with 15 bases between them. As DNA, the CDR3 is TGCGCCAGAAGGGGCCGAACGAAGAACACTGAAGCTTTCTTT. Residues: CARRGRTKNTEAFF.

The chain carries TRBV12-3 or TRBV12-4 and TRBJ1-1; perhaps TRBD1 as D (5 bases). The length of the CDR3 is 12 residues. V was trimmed by 8 bases and J by 5 bases, leaving 12 bases between them. The CDR3 loop is CASGRGGTEAFF. The CDR3, as DNA: TGTGCCAGCGGGCGCGGGGGGACTGAAGCTTTCTTT.

This chain links TRBV5-1 with TRBJ1-3; D is possibly TRBD1 (6 bases). This CDR3 is 15 amino acids long. Germline CDR1 and CDR2: SGHRS and YFSETQ. Between the trimmed V and J ends, which lost 2 bases and 2 bases, there was a span of 11 bases. The CDR3 loop is CASSLGQPAGNTIYF. CDR3 nucleotide sequence: TGCGCCAGCAGCTTAGGACAGCCCGCTGGAAACACCATATATTTT.

The chain is built from TRBV2 and TRBJ1-6; a weak D match, TRBD1 (6 bases). The CDR3 loop spans 13 amino acids. Germline V gene data show CDR1 as SNHLY and CDR2 as FYNNEI. V was pared by 6 bases and J by 13 bases, with 16 bases between. DNA of the CDR3: TGTGCCAGCAGGAGGGGGGACGTTGGGCCCCTCCACTTT. It encodes CASRRGDVGPLHF.

This clone is labeled medium-sized. An end of the junction differs from the germline gene, which may be a read error. V is TRBV6-1 and J is TRBJ2-3, with 11 bases identical to TRBD2. Germline V gives CDR1 MNHNS, CDR2 SASEGT. The CDR3 is 16 residues long. CDR3 DNA sequence: TGTGCCAGCAGTCAAGCGACTAGCGGGAAGGGCGGTACGCAGTATTTT. Protein: CASSQATSGKGGTQYF.